These 13 T cell receptor beta chains were all obtained from the same sample, sequenced in a study of CD8+CD57+ T cells in acquired aplastic anemia. For CDR3 and TCR beta VDJ profiling, genomic DNA was the template used. Using its own MiXCR run on the reads, TCRdb lists one record per CDR3 protein. The data contain over 150,000 distinct CDR3 sequences, about 64% of them singletons. It was patients with CD8+CD57+ cell expansion by flow cytometry who were chosen for sequencing. The specimen was sorted CD4+, CD8+, or CD8+CD57+ T cells (not recorded which) from PBMCs. These receptors were obtained from a human donor with aplastic anemia.

The CDR3 region has the DNA TGTGCCGCCGTCCGGTTTTATAATTCACCCCTCCACTTT. It codes for CAAVRFYNSPLHF. The genes are TRBV6-6 and TRBJ1-6; D gene ambiguous. V was trimmed by 11 bases and J by 4 bases, leaving 12 bases between them. The CDR3 spans 13 residues. The V gene's germline CDR1 is MNHNY and CDR2 SVGAGI (reference sequence).

In its sample, this clonotype was seen a few times. The chain carries TRBV5-6 and TRBJ1-1; 7 bases are shared with TRBD1. This CDR3 spans 12 amino acids. V lost 7 bases to trimming and J lost 5 bases; unmatched junction nucleotides: 5. Germline V gene lookup returns CDR1 SGHDT and CDR2 YYEEEE. The CDR3 region is CASGTAGTEAFF. For the CDR3, the DNA is TGTGCCAGCGGGACAGCGGGTACTGAAGCTTTCTTT.

This clonotype came up once. The chain combines TRBV7-6 with TRBJ2-3; 9 bases line up with TRBD1. The J call is doubtful: the DNA matches TRBJ1-5 better. The CDR3 spans 15 residues. In germline, CDR1 is SGHVS, CDR2 FNYEAQ. The CDR3 protein is CASSPRQGGTDTQHF. The CDR3 bases are TGTGCCAGCAGCCCTCGACAGGGGGGCACAGATACGCAGCATTTT.

The gene calls are TRBV20-1 and TRBJ2-1, with a possible D match to TRBD2 (6 bases). CDR3 size: 16 residues. Germline CDR1 reads DFQATT; CDR2 reads SNEGSKA (reference sequence). With 0 bases removed from V and 8 bases from J, the gap between germline ends came to 20 bases. This CDR3 reads CSARELGLSHWDEQFF. DNA of the CDR3: TGCAGTGCTAGAGAGTTAGGACTATCCCACTGGGATGAGCAGTTCTTC.

The genes are TRBV27 and TRBJ2-7, with D possibly TRBD1 on 6 matching bases. CDR3 length: 15 amino acids. The germline V and J ends were trimmed by 8 bases and 0 bases, with 17 bases remaining between them. From germline, CDR1 is MNHEY and CDR2 SMNVEV (reference sequence). This chain's CDR3 is CASSLGDISSYEQYF. CDR3 nucleotide sequence: TGTGCCAGCTCGCTCGGGGACATCTCCTCCTACGAGCAGTACTTC.

This chain's CDR3 is CSVDLTGVTDREQFF. CDR3 bases: TGCAGCGTTGATCTTACAGGTGTAACCGACCGTGAGCAGTTCTTC. The rearrangement joins TRBV29-1 to TRBJ2-1; D might be TRBD1 (5 bases). V dropped 3 bases and J dropped 9 bases, with 21 bases sitting between them. There are 15 residues in the CDR3. CDR1 SQVTM and CDR2 ANQGSEA come from the germline V gene.

This clonotype was observed a single time. V and J are TRBV10-3 and TRBJ1-1; D remains unclear. With 5 bases removed from V and 1 base from J, the gap between germline ends came to 11 bases. The CDR3 spans 14 residues. Germline loops: CDR1 ENHRY, CDR2 SYGVKD. CDR3 DNA: TGTGCCATCAGTCCCGGACTGCCGAACACTGAAGCTTTCTTT. It yields the protein CAISPGLPNTEAFF.

This clonotype occurred many times. The chain combines TRBV6-1 with TRBJ2-1; TRBD2 agrees at 10 bases. The CDR3 extends over 16 amino acids. The germline V gene has CDR1 MNHNS and CDR2 SASEGT. V was clipped by 1 base and J by 3 bases; unmatched bases: 3. The DNA of the CDR3 is TGTGCCAGCAGTGAAGATCCTAGCGGGAGCTACAATGAGCAGTTCTTC. Translated: CASSEDPSGSYNEQFF.

This rearrangement joins TRBV24-1 to TRBJ2-5; the D gene is possibly TRBD1 (5 bases). The germline V gene encodes CDR1 KGHDR and CDR2 SFDVKD. Between the trimmed V and J ends, which lost 2 bases and 1 base, there was a span of 10 bases. There are 15 residues in the CDR3. CDR3 nucleotides: TGTGCCACCAGTGATTCGTGGGGCAGCCAAGAGACCCAGTACTTC. Residues: CATSDSWGSQETQYF.

V and J are TRBV9 and TRBJ2-7, with D perhaps TRBD1 (6 bases). CDR1 is SGDLS and CDR2 is YYNGEE in the germline V gene. The CDR3 has 14 amino acids. With 4 bases removed from V and 3 bases from J, the gap between germline ends came to 14 bases. This CDR3 is CASSIGQSFYEQYF. The CDR3 nucleotides read TGTGCCAGCAGCATTGGACAGTCGTTCTACGAGCAGTACTTC.

The chain uses TRBV12-3 or TRBV12-4 and TRBJ2-5; TRBD2 matches 13 bases. V lost 8 bases to trimming and J lost 2 bases; unmatched junction nucleotides: 11. The CDR3 totals 17 residues. The CDR3 coding sequence is TGTGCCAGCGGTCGGACGGGGACTAGCGGGAAACAAGAGACCCAGTACTTC. It is translated as CASGRTGTSGKQETQYF.

The chain joins TRBV9 to TRBJ2-7; 10 bases agree with TRBD2. V lost 0 bases to trimming and J lost 4 bases; unmatched junction nucleotides: 1. CDR1 is SGDLS and CDR2 is YYNGEE in the germline V gene. This CDR3 is built from 14 residues. The CDR3 loop is CASSVASGGYEQYF. CDR3 DNA: TGTGCCAGCAGCGTAGCTAGCGGGGGTTACGAGCAGTACTTC.

CDR3 sequence (DNA): TGCAGTGTCCTTGGACAGGGGCACACTGAAGCTTTCTTT. It translates to CSVLGQGHTEAFF. The chain links TRBV20-1 to TRBJ1-1; 9 positions match TRBD1. The CDR3 has 13 amino acids. V lost 7 bases, J lost 3 bases, and 6 bases stayed unmatched. CDR1 is DFQATT and CDR2 is SNEGSKA in the germline V gene (reference sequence).